These 11 T cell receptor beta chains originate from one sample sequenced in a study of early T cells in non-severe SARS-CoV-2 infection. MiXCR, run by TCRdb on the 5' RACE reads, gives a single entry per CDR3 protein. The sample carries tens of thousands of distinct CDR3 sequences, around 5% recorded once. This specimen consisted of whole blood, obtained at baseline. Source of these receptors: an adult who was a healthcare worker with PCR-confirmed SARS-CoV-2 infection or an uninfected control (not recorded which).

This clonotype was counted a few times. This may be a read error, as it is one base from a much larger clone. This rearrangement joins TRBV7-8 to TRBJ2-5; unclear D gene. Germline-derived CDR1 and CDR2 are SGHVS and FQNEAQ. CDR3 length: 10 residues. V gave up 5 bases and J gave up 5 bases, with 3 bases separating them. CDR3 DNA: TGTGCCAGCAGCCACGAGACCCAGTACTTC. It translates to CASSHETQYF.

This chain uses TRBV6-6 with TRBJ1-1; D is unclear. CDR1 is MNHNY and CDR2 is SVGAGI in the germline V gene (reference sequence). The CDR3 is made up of 14 amino acids. With 8 bases removed from V and 1 base from J, the gap between germline ends came to 14 bases. CDR3 DNA: TGTGCCAGCGCCCCCGTGGGCCGGAACACTGAAGCTTTCTTT. Amino acids: CASAPVGRNTEAFF.

In this sample, this clonotype turned up many times. The V and J genes are TRBV20-1 and TRBJ2-3, with 7 bases matching TRBD1. Germline CDR1 and CDR2: DFQATT and SNEGSKA (reference sequence). Trimming took 1 base from V and 3 from J; bases not matched to a gene: 7. This CDR3 is built from 15 residues. The CDR3 DNA reads as TGCAGTGCTAGAGCGTTGGCAGGGGGTACAGATACGCAGTATTTT. Translating gives CSARALAGGTDTQYF.

This clonotype has a count of ten or more. Here the CDR3 DNA reads TGCGCCAGCAGCTTGGTCAGACCGGGACAGACAACCGGGGAGCTGTTTTTT. Protein product: CASSLVRPGQTTGELFF. V usage is TRBV5-1 and J usage is TRBJ2-2; 7 bases align to TRBD1. The CDR3 has 17 residues. Germline V gene lookup returns CDR1 SGHRS and CDR2 YFSETQ. Trimming at V came to 0 bases and at J to 5 bases, leaving 10 bases not matched to a gene.

This clonotype was seen ten or more times. V is TRBV10-1 and J is TRBJ2-3; D perhaps matches TRBD1 (5 bases). The CDR3 loop spans 16 amino acids. Germline CDR1 is WNHNN and CDR2 is SYGVQD (reference sequence). V was trimmed by 2 bases and J by 2 bases, leaving 14 bases between them. The CDR3 here is CASSEAQGSHTDTQYF. In DNA, the CDR3 is TGCGCCAGCAGTGAGGCGCAGGGATCGCACACAGATACGCAGTATTTT.

This clonotype has only a few counts. This chain uses TRBV7-9 with TRBJ2-2; 8 bases line up with TRBD1. There are 16 residues in the CDR3. CDR1 SEHNR and CDR2 FQNEAQ come from the germline V gene (reference sequence). J gave up 2 bases and V 6 bases, and 8 bases lay outside the gene matches. The CDR3 bases are TGTGCCAGCAGTCCTCCGGGACAGGCTAACACCGGGGAGCTGTTTTTT. Its translation: CASSPPGQANTGELFF.

This clonotype was seen only a few times. The rearrangement links TRBV6-5 to TRBJ2-3; D is undetermined. Trimming cost V 5 bases and J 8 bases, with 11 bases left between them. This CDR3 has 12 residues. Germline lookup yields CDR1 MNHEY and CDR2 SVGAGI. CDR3 region: CASSETSGTQYF. The CDR3, as DNA: TGTGCCAGCAGTGAAACATCGGGTACGCAGTATTTT.

This clonotype was counted between two and nine times. This rearrangement joins TRBV10-1 to TRBJ1-3; the match to TRBD1 covers 7 bases. The CDR3 contains 12 residues. Trimming took 11 bases from V and 5 from J; bases not matched to a gene: 6. Germline V gene data show CDR1 as WNHNN and CDR2 as SYGVQD (reference sequence). As DNA, the CDR3 is TGCGCCGCCTGGACAGGACGAAACACCATATATTTT. Translating gives CAAWTGRNTIYF.

This clonotype was found many times. The chain employs TRBV12-3 or TRBV12-4 and TRBJ2-6; D not certain. Trimming removed 4 bases at V and 13 bases at J, with 5 bases between. The CDR3 covers 10 residues. The CDR3 protein is CASSSLVLTF. CDR3 sequence (DNA): TGTGCCAGCAGTTCCCTGGTCCTGACTTTC.

This clonotype was counted at least ten times. The chain carries TRBV20-1 and TRBJ2-4; 8 nucleotides line up with TRBD1. V shed 6 bases, J shed 7 bases, and the junction held 17 bases outside the gene matches. CDR1 and CDR2 from the germline V gene are DFQATT and SNEGSKA (reference sequence). CDR3 length: 16 residues. The DNA of the CDR3 is TGCAGTGCCGACCCCCCCGCAGGGGGCTCCAGGAACATTCAGTACTTC. Protein product: CSADPPAGGSRNIQYF.

This clonotype has ten or more counts. The chain recombines TRBV4-3 with TRBJ2-4; possible D gene TRBD2, 6 bases. V shed 4 bases and J shed 4 bases, with 17 bases lying between them. The V gene's germline CDR1 is LGHNA and CDR2 YSLEER. This CDR3 region has 16 residues. This chain's CDR3 is CASSRDLADPKNIQYF. CDR3 bases: TGCGCCAGCAGCCGAGACTTAGCGGACCCTAAAAACATTCAGTACTTC.